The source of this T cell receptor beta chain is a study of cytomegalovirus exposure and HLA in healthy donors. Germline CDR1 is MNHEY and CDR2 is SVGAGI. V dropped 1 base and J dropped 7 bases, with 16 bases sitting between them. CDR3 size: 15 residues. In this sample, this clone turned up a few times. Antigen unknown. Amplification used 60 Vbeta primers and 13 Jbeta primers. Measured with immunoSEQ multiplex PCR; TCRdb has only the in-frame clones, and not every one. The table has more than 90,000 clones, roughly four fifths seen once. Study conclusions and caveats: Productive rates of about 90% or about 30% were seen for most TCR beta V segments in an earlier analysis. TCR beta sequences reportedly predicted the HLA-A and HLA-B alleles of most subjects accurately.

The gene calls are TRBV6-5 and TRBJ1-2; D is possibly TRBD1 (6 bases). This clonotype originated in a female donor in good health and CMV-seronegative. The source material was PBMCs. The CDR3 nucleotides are TGTGCCAGCAGTTACTTCCAGCGGACAGTTGGTGGCTACACCTTC. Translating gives CASSYFQRTVGGYTF.